A single sample gave rise to the 2 T cell receptor beta chains below, sequenced in a study of T cell responses to AZD1222 COVID-19 vaccine. TCRdb's table, derived via immunoSEQ multiplex PCR, lists solely in-frame clones and lacks some. The sample records tens of thousands of clones, 86% being singletons. The specimen was peripheral blood, collected on day 0 of AZD1222 vaccination. These receptors were obtained from an adult in good health.

This clone was found once. The chain recombines TRBV3-1 (or the pseudogene TRBV3-2) with TRBJ1-6, with TRBD1 as a possible D gene (6 bases). The CDR3 extends over 16 amino acids. V lost 3 bases and J 0 bases, leaving 9 bases between the germline ends. Looked up from germline, CDR1 is LGHDT and CDR2 is YNNKEL (reference sequence). The CDR3 region is CASSQDRSSYNSPLHF. The DNA of the CDR3 is TGTGCCAGCAGCCAGGACAGAAGCTCCTATAATTCACCCCTCCACTTT.

V gene TRBV4-1 combines with J gene TRBJ1-2; D is unclear. Germline V lookup: CDR1 MGHRA, CDR2 YSYEKL. Trimming took 5 bases from V and 4 from J, leaving 11 bases between them. CDR3 length: 13 amino acids. CDR3 region: CASSERASYGYTF. CDR3 coding DNA: TGCGCCAGCAGCGAAAGGGCCAGCTATGGCTACACCTTC.